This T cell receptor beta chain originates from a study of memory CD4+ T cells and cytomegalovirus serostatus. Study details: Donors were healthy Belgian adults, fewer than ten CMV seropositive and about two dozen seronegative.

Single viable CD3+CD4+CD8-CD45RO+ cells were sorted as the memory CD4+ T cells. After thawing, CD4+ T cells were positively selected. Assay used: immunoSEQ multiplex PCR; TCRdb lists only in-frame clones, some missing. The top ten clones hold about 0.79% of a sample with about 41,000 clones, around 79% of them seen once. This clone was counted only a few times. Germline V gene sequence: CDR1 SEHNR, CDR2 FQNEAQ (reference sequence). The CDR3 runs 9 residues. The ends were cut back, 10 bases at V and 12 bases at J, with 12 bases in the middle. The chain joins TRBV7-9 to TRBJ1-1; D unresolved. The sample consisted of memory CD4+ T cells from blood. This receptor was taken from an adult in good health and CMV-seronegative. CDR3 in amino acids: CAIGIGSFF. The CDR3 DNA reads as TGTGCCATCGGGATCGGATCTTTCTTT.